Below are 18 T cell receptor beta chains sequenced from a single sample in a study of blood T cell repertoires in COVID-19 (dated by TCRdb to 2020 to 2021). Library preparation used the immunoSEQ multiplex PCR assay. TCRdb's version of the immuneACCESS table is confined to in-frame rearrangements and falls short of the full clone set. An unresolved V gene accounts for under half of the shortfall where checked; the remainder is of unknown origin. The sample table contains roughly 440,000 clones; only one count was recorded for around 88% of them. About 12% of the sample rests with the top ten. Input material: peripheral blood. These receptors came from a woman aged 45 to 65 with COVID-19, enrolled during active disease.

The chain has TRBV19 and TRBJ1-6; no clear D. This CDR3 contains 13 residues. Trimming took 4 bases from V and 6 from J, leaving 7 bases between them. Germline loops: CDR1 LNHDA, CDR2 SQIVND (reference sequence). This CDR3 is CASSSSVNSPLHF. The CDR3 nucleotides are TGTGCCAGTAGTAGTTCGGTTAATTCACCCCTCCACTTT.

The rearrangement uses TRBV9 and TRBJ1-5; perhaps TRBD1 as D (5 bases). V gave up 4 bases and J gave up 8 bases, with 16 bases separating them. In germline, CDR1 is SGDLS, CDR2 YYNGEE. This CDR3 is built from 14 residues. The CDR3 reads CASSTGGGREPQHF. DNA of the CDR3: TGTGCCAGCAGCACTGGGGGAGGGCGGGAGCCCCAGCATTTT.

This chain joins TRBV9 and TRBJ1-5, with D uncertain. This CDR3 spans 13 amino acids. Germline values: CDR1 SGDLS, CDR2 YYNGEE. The ends were cut back, 3 bases at V and 5 bases at J, with 9 bases in the middle. The CDR3 DNA sequence: TGTGCCAGCAGCGATGGAGTCCATCAGCCCCAGCATTTT. As protein: CASSDGVHQPQHF.

The chain employs TRBV5-4 and TRBJ1-4; the D is unclear. The CDR3 has 14 residues. V was pared by 4 bases and J by 5 bases, with 12 bases between. CDR1 is SGHNT and CDR2 is YYREEE in the germline V gene (reference sequence). Here the CDR3 reads CASSVTAGNEKLFF. For the CDR3, the DNA is TGTGCCAGCAGCGTGACGGCCGGGAATGAAAAACTGTTTTTT. The entire variable domain, with the rest obtained from reference TRBV5-4 and TRBJ1-4, is as follows: ETGVTQSPTHLIKTRGQQVTLRCSSQSGHNTVSWYQQALGQGPQFIFQYYREEENGRGNFPPRFSGLQFPNYSSELNVNALELDDSALYLCASSVTAGNEKLFFGSGTQLSVL.

V gene TRBV7-3 combines with J gene TRBJ2-3; 12 nucleotides align to TRBD2. Looked up from germline, CDR1 is SGHTA and CDR2 is FQGTGA. The junction had 10 bases not matched to a gene; V was cut back by 5 bases and J by 4 bases. The CDR3 contains 17 residues. Here the CDR3 DNA reads TGTGCCAGCAGCCGTTATTCTAGCGGGGGGGCCCCAGATACGCAGTATTTT. This codes for CASSRYSSGGAPDTQYF. Supplemented by reference TRBV7-3 and TRBJ2-3, the full variable domain reads GAGVSQTPSNKVTEKGKYVELRCDPISGHTALYWYRQSLGQGPEFLIYFQGTGAADDSGLPNDRFFAVRPEGSVSTLKIQRTERGDSAVYLCASSRYSSGGAPDTQYFGPGTRLTVL.

This chain's CDR3 is CASMSEAGWGEQFF. CDR3 bases: TGTGCCAGCATGAGCGAGGCAGGGTGGGGTGAGCAGTTCTTC. The chain employs TRBV6-5 and TRBJ2-1; the D gene is possibly TRBD1 (5 bases). The germline CDR1 and CDR2 sequences are MNHEY and SVGAGI. V was pared by 7 bases and J by 9 bases, with 19 bases between. The CDR3 is made up of 14 amino acids.

This clone was counted between two and nine times. The J gene is TRBJ1-2, the V gene TRBV6-1; D gene uncertain. Germline CDR1 and CDR2: MNHNS and SASEGT. The length of the CDR3 is 15 residues. Between the trimmed V and J ends, which lost 3 bases and 4 bases, there was a span of 15 bases. DNA for the CDR3: TGTGCCAGCAGTGACAGGCCGTCCTCCTCCTATGGCTACACCTTC. It translates to CASSDRPSSSYGYTF.

Details on this clone: Other DNA sequences in the sample encode the same CDR3. The J gene is TRBJ1-2, the V gene TRBV7-9, with 8 bases aligning to TRBD1. Germline loops: CDR1 SEHNR, CDR2 FQNEAQ (reference sequence). Losses at the gene ends were 3 bases for V and 1 base for J; bases not matched to a gene: 1. This CDR3 region has 14 residues. CDR3 in amino acids: CASSLGQVNYGYTF. CDR3 coding DNA: TGTGCCAGCAGCTTGGGACAGGTTAACTATGGCTACACCTTC.

This chain uses TRBV6-1 with TRBJ2-3, with 9 positions matching TRBD2. The CDR3 runs 18 residues. From germline, CDR1 is MNHNS and CDR2 SASEGT. The ends lost 3 bases at V and 0 bases at J; junction bases unmatched: 10. The CDR3 spells CASSEDGSSGASTDTQYF. CDR3 DNA sequence: TGTGCCAGCAGTGAGGACGGGTCTAGCGGGGCTAGCACAGATACGCAGTATTTT.

The chain combines TRBV18 with TRBJ2-1; 11 bases align to TRBD2. CDR3 size: 15 residues. V gave up 3 bases and J gave up 5 bases; unmatched junction bases: 3. From germline, CDR1 is KGHSH and CDR2 LQKENI. CDR3 in DNA: TGTGCCAGCTCACCTTTTAGCGGGGGGGACAATGAGCAGTTCTTC. Residues: CASSPFSGGDNEQFF.

The chain couples TRBV4-1 to TRBJ1-5; D is undetermined. The CDR3 has 14 residues. V was cut by 1 base and J by 2 bases, with 6 bases left in between. The V gene's germline CDR1 is MGHRA and CDR2 YSYEKL. For the CDR3, the DNA is TGCGCCAGCAGCCAAGGACGGGGCAATCAGCCCCAGCATTTT. Its translation is CASSQGRGNQPQHF.

V and J are TRBV6-5 and TRBJ1-2, with TRBD1 identical over 12 bases. Looked up from germline, CDR1 is MNHEY and CDR2 is SVGAGI. This CDR3 is 15 amino acids long. V gave up 4 bases and J gave up 4 bases; unmatched junction bases: 4. The CDR3 bases are TGTGCCAGCAGTTCCGGGACAGGGGGCGGCTATGGCTACACCTTC. This sequence encodes CASSSGTGGGYGYTF.

V and J are TRBV3-1 (or the pseudogene TRBV3-2) and TRBJ1-1; 7 bases map to TRBD1. The CDR3 is 14 residues long. The trim removed 2 bases at V and 6 bases at J, leaving 6 bases unmatched. CDR1 is LGHDT, CDR2 YNNKEL, per germline (reference sequence). The CDR3 here is CASSQTMGQSEAFF. The CDR3 nucleotides read TGTGCCAGCAGCCAAACAATGGGACAGTCTGAAGCTTTCTTT.

The gene calls are TRBV5-6 and TRBJ2-5; weak D call: TRBD1 (6 bases). Germline CDR1 SGHDT, CDR2 YYEEEE. This CDR3 is 13 amino acids long. Trimming left V 4 bases short and J 4 bases short, with 11 bases between. The CDR3 bases are TGTGCCAGCAGCGTACAGGGTCGAGAGACCCAGTACTTC. Amino acid sequence: CASSVQGRETQYF.

The V and J genes are TRBV2 and TRBJ1-4, with D perhaps TRBD1 (5 bases). This CDR3 has 17 amino acids. Trimming shortened V by 2 bases and J by 4 bases, and 17 bases separated the two germline ends. Looked up from germline, CDR1 is SNHLY and CDR2 is FYNNEI. The CDR3 loop is CASSEFGLGQGNEKLFF. The CDR3 DNA sequence: TGTGCCAGCAGTGAATTTGGTCTGGGGCAAGGTAATGAAAAACTGTTTTTT.

This chain joins TRBV30 and TRBJ2-1, with D maybe TRBD1 (6 bases). The V end lost 5 bases, the J end lost 5 bases, and 28 bases lay between the germline ends. This CDR3 region has 18 residues. The germline V gene encodes CDR1 GTSNPN and CDR2 SVGIG (reference sequence). In DNA, the CDR3 is TGTGCCTGGGCTAAGTTCAGGGGATTGGGGTCTGAAAACAATGAGCAGTTCTTC. Its translation is CAWAKFRGLGSENNEQFF.

This rearrangement joins TRBV6-5 to TRBJ2-1; 10 bases map to TRBD2. V was clipped by 5 bases and J by 4 bases; unmatched bases: 5. CDR3 length equals 15 residues. The germline gives CDR1 MNHEY, CDR2 SVGAGI. The CDR3 loop is CASSLTSGVYNEQFF. The CDR3 coding sequence is TGTGCCAGCAGTCTTACTAGCGGGGTTTACAATGAGCAGTTCTTC.

The chain recombines TRBV18 with TRBJ1-5, with 9 bases matching TRBD1. The germline V gene encodes CDR1 KGHSH and CDR2 LQKENI. CDR3 length: 15 residues. Trimming removed 3 bases from V and 7 bases from J; junction bases left unmatched: 7. Here the CDR3 reads CASSPGTGRTQPQHF. CDR3 nucleotides: TGTGCCAGCTCACCCGGGACAGGGAGAACACAGCCCCAGCATTTT.